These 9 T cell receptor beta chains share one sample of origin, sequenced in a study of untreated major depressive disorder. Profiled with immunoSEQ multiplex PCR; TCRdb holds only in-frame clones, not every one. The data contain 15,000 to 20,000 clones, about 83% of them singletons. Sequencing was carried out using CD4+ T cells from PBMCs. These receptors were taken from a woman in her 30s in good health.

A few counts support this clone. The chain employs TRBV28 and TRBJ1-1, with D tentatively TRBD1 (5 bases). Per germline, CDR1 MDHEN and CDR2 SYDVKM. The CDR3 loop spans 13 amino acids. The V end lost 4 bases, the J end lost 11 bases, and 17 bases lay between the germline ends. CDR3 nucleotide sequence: TGTGCCAGCAGTTCCAATCTACAGGTTCTGGCTTTCTTT. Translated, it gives CASSSNLQVLAFF.

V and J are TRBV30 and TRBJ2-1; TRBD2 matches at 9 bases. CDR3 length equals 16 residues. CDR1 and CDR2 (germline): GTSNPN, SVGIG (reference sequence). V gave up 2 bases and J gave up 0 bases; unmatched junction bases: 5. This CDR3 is CAWSPSGVNSYNEQFF. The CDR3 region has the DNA TGTGCCTGGAGTCCTAGCGGGGTAAACTCCTACAATGAGCAGTTCTTC. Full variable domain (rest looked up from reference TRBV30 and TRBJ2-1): SQTIHQWPATLVQPVGSPLSLECTVEGTSNPNLYWYRQAAGRGLQLLFYSVGIGQISSEVPQNLSASRPQDRQFILSSKKLLLSDSGFYLCAWSPSGVNSYNEQFFGPGTRLTVL.

The CDR3 is CASGLSVNTEAFF. CDR3 coding DNA: TGTGCTAGTGGTTTGTCTGTGAACACTGAAGCTTTCTTT. The rearrangement links TRBV12-5 to TRBJ1-1; no reliable D call. Deletions cut 2 bases from V and 0 bases from J, with 4 bases between. Germline CDR1 LGHNT, CDR2 FRNRAP. CDR3 size: 13 residues.

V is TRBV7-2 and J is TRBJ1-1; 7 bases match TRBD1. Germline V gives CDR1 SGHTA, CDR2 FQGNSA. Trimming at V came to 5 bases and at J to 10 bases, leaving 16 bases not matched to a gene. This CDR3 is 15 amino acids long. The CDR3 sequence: CASSPGQNRGVGAFF. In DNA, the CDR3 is TGTGCCAGCAGCCCCGGTCAGAACAGGGGAGTGGGAGCTTTCTTT. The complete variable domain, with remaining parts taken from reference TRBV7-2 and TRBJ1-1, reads GAGVSQSPSNKVTEKGKDVELRCDPISGHTALYWYRQSLGQGLEFLIYFQGNSAPDKSGLPSDRFSAERTGGSVSTLTIQRTQQEDSAVYLCASSPGQNRGVGAFFGQGTRLTVV.

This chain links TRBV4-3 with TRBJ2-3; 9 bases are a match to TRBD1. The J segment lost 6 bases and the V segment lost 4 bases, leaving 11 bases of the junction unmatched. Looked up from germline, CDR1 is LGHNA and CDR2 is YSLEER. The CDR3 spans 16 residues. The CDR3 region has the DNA TGCGCCAGCAGCCTAAGCCGACAGGGGGGGAGGGATACGCAGTATTTT. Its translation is CASSLSRQGGRDTQYF.

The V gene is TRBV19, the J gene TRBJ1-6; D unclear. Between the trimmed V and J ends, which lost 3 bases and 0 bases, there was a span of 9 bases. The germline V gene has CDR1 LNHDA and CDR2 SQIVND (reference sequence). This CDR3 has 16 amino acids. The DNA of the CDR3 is TGTGCCAGTAGTATTACCGGGGACTCCTATAATTCACCCCTCCACTTT. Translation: CASSITGDSYNSPLHF.

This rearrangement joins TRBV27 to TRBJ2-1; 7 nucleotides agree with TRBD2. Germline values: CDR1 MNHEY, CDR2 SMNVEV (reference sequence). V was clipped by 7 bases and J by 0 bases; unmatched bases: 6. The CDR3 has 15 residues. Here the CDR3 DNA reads TGTGCCAGCAAATCGGCTAGCGGCTCCTACAATGAGCAGTTCTTC. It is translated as CASKSASGSYNEQFF.

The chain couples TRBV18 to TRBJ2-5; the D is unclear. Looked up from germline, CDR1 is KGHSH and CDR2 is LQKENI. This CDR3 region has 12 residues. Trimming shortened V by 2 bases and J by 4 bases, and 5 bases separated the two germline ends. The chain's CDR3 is CASSPLRETQYF. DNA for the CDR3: TGTGCCAGCTCACCATTACGAGAGACCCAGTACTTC.

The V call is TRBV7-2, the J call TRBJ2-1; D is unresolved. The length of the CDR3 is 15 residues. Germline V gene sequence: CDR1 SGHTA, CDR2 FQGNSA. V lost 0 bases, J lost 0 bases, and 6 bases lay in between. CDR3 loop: CASSLAVSSYNEQFF. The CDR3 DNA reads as TGTGCCAGCAGCTTAGCGGTTAGCTCCTACAATGAGCAGTTCTTC.